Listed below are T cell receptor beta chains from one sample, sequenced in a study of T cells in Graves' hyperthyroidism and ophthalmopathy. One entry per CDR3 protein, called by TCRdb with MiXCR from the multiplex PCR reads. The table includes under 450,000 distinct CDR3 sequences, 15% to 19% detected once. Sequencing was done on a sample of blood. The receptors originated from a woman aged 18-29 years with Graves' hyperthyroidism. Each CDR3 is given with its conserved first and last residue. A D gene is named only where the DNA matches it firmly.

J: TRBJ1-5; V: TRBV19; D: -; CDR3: CASSIPGIQPQHF
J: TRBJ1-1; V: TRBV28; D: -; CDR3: CASGRVGVEAFF
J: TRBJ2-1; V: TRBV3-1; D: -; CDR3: CASSQRQQGDEQFF
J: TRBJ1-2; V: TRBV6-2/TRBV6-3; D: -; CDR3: CASSYGRAYGYTF
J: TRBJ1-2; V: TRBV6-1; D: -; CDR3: CASSGNIGGYTF
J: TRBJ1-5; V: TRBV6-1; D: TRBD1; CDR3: CASSEQWDSNQPQHF
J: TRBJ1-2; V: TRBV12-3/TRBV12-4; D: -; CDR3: CASSSGVPGQNGYTF
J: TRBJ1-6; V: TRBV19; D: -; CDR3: CATAWGPYNSPLHF
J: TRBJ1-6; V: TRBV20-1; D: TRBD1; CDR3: CSAKPGQENSPLHF
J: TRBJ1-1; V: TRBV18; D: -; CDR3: CASSPPNKAGLNTEAFF
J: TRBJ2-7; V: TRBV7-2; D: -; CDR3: CASSSRTASTYEQYF
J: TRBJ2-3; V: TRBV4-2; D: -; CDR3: CASSQSTLADTQYF
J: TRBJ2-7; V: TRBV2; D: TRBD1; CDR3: CASSPGTGPAYEQYF
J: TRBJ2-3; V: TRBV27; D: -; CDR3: CASSLSSWLSDTQYF
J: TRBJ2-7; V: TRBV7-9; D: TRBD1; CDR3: CASSSGQGSLNEQYF
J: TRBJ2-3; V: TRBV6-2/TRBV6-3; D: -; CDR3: CASSWRERTDTQYF
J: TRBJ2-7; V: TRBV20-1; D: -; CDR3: CSASLLFYEQYF
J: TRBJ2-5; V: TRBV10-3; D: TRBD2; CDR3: CAIREGLTQETQYF
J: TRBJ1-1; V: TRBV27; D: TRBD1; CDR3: CASSSPDGQVDTEAFF
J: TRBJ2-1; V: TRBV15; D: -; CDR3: CATSRSGSDYNEQFF
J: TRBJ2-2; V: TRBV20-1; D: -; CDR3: CSARDQGGPGELFF
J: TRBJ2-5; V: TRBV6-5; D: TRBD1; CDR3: CASSYDRTGRAYF
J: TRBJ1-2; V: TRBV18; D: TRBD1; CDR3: CASSSQGASYGYTF
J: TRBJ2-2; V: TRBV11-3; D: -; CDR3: CASSFQADTGELFF
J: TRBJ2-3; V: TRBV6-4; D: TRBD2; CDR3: CASSAGTTPTDTQYF
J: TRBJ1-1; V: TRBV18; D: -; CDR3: CASSPSMDTEAFF
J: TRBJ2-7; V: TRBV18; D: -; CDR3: CASSRPGYEQYF
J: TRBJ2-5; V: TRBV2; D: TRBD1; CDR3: CASSEASTGRLWETQYF
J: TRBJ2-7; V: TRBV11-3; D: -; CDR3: CASRSSGKTASYEQYF
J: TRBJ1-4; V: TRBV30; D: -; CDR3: CAWSQGQPYEEKLFF
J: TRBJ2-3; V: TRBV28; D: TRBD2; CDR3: CAISAALAGKITDTQYF
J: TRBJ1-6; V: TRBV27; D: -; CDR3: CASSLAGSSYNSPLHF
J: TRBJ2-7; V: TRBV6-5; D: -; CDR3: CASSYSAVRGKGEQYF
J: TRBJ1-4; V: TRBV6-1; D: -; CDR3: CASETGLRNEKLFF
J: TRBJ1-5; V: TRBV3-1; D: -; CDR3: CASSQSEVQPQHF
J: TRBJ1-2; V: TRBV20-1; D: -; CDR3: CSARAANYGYTF
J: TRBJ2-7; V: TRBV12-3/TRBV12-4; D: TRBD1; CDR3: CASRNRQGYEQYF
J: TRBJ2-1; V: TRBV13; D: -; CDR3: CASSSPGADSLGSYNEQFF
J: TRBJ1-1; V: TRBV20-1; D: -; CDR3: CSAQGTGTEAFF
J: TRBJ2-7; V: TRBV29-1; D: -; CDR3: CSVVKGDHEQYF
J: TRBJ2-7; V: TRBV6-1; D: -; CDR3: CASVSARRLISYEQYF
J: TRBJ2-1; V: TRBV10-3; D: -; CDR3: CAISERVESYRRGPYNEQFF
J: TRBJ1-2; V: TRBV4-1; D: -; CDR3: CASSHQQALYGYTF
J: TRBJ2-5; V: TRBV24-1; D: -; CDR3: CATSDSPGRSSETQYF
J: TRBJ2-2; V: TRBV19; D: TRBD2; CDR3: CASNPGRVAGELFF
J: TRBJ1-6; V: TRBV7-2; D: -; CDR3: CASSFRNYNSPLHF
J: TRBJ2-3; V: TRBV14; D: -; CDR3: CASSQRRRGGGRSDTQYF
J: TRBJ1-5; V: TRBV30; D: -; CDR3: CARQGDSNQPQHF
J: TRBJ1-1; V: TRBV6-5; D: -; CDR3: CASSYSRWLGQNLNTEAFF
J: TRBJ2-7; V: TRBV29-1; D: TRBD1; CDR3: CSVGPKGASYEQYF
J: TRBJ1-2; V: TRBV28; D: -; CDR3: CASSPRGVDYGYTF
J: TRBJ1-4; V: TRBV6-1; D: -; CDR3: CASSEGRLKLFF
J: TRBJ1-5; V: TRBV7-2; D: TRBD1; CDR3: CASSEAYRGQPQHF
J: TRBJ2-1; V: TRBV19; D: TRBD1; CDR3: CASSIGQGDNEQFF